These T cell receptor beta chains were read from a single sample in a study of blood T cell repertoires in COVID-19. Clones were sequenced by immunoSEQ multiplex PCR, and TCRdb holds only the in-frame ones, with some missing. The sample shows about 100,000 clones, roughly 87% of them seen only once. Source material: peripheral blood. These receptors all stem from a man aged 30 to 45 in a cohort sampled during active COVID-19. Each CDR3 is given without its conserved first and last residue. A D gene is named only where the DNA matches it firmly. Size values are once, few and many counts, or a class for expanded clones, and some rows have none.

size | V | D | CDR3
NA | TRBV7-2 | TRBD2 | ASSLNGGAVGTDTQY
few | TRBV5-5 | NA | ASRVQGRHEQY
NA | TRBV10-3 | TRBD1 | AISGQGGTDTQY
NA | TRBV7-2 | TRBD1 | ASSFWTGENTEAF
NA | TRBV5-1 | TRBD2 | ASSKGGLGSEQY
NA | TRBV6-2/TRBV6-3 | NA | ASSYPGHSYEQY
NA | TRBV25-1 | TRBD1 | ASRKTGEADTQY
NA | TRBV2 | TRBD1 | ASRPRDSGNSPLH
NA | TRBV7-2 | TRBD1 | ASSQTGVSNQPQH
NA | TRBV7-2 | TRBD2 | ASSLFGGGGTDTQY
NA | TRBV5-8 | TRBD2 | ASSFGLAGGDEQY
NA | TRBV18 | NA | ASSPASGNTGELF
NA | TRBV18 | TRBD1 | ASSPGQGGAETQY
NA | TRBV7-2 | NA | ASSLVRETYEQY
NA | TRBV19 | TRBD2 | ASSNPSGATTDTQY
many | TRBV7-9 | TRBD1 | ASSPEPGQGSYEQY
NA | TRBV29-1 | TRBD1 | SALRDRGTGELF
NA | TRBV10-3 | NA | AIRTGAGELF
NA | TRBV2 | TRBD1 | ASGGGQGRYEQY
NA | TRBV5-1 | NA | ASSLTENTEAF
NA | TRBV9 | TRBD1 | ASSEGQGANPPDTQY
once | TRBV27 | NA | ASSLEGRGAKLF
NA | TRBV9 | TRBD2 | ASSVVGLAGGQETQY
NA | TRBV7-8 | TRBD1 | ASSLVGTGYEQY
NA | TRBV2 | NA | ASRPSQRPQETQY
NA | TRBV4-2 | NA | ASSQGQGNEKLF
NA | TRBV7-2 | TRBD2 | ASSSGLAGGRTDTQY
NA | TRBV9 | TRBD2 | ASSAGLAGVEQY
NA | TRBV7-9 | NA | ASSPYTWTNPPDEQY
NA | TRBV20-1 | NA | SALGETQY
NA | TRBV7-2 | TRBD2 | ASSLAGGETYEQY
NA | TRBV6-5 | TRBD1 | ASSRSTGGGYT